One and the same sample provided the 15 T cell receptor beta chains below, sequenced in a study of T cell clonality in common variable immunodeficiency. Assay: immunoSEQ multiplex PCR; the TCRdb copy retains only in-frame clones and omits some. The repertoire consists of 51,000 or so clones, none detected only once. Sequenced sample: peripheral blood mononuclear cells. These receptors came from a person aged 18 to 70 in good health.

This clone was seen at least ten times. This CDR3 reads CASSDFSGSRYEQYF. CDR3 DNA (partial): TGTGCCAGCAGTGATTTCAGCGGGAGTCGGTACGAG. The gene calls are TRBV6-1 and TRBJ2-7; TRBD2 agrees at 8 bases. The read terminates 3 residues ahead of where the CDR3 ends, so the germline J gene completes it. CDR3 length: 15 residues. The germline gives CDR1 MNHNS, CDR2 SASEGT. V lost 3 bases and J lost 4; bases outside the gene matches: 8.

The table lists this clone with many counts. The CDR3 reads CASSLTPGGSYITDTQYF. CDR3 DNA (partial): TGTGCCAGCAGCTTAACCCCCGGTGGTAGCTATATTACAGATACG. The genes are TRBV7-3 and TRBJ2-3; D is unclear. The missing CDR3 end, 3 residues past where the read stops, is filled in from the germline J gene. CDR1 and CDR2 (germline): SGHTA, FQGTGA. Trimming took 0 bases from V and 3 from J, leaving 19 bases between them. The CDR3 extends over 18 amino acids. Full variable domain (outside the CDR3, taken from reference TRBV7-3 and TRBJ2-3): GAGVSQTPSNKVTEKGKYVELRCDPISGHTALYWYRQSLGQGPEFLIYFQGTGAADDSGLPNDRFFAVRPEGSVSTLKIQRTERGDSAVYLCASSLTPGGSYITDTQYFGPGTRLTVL.

This clone has ten or more counts. Sequencing ends 3 residues short of the CDR3 end; the germline J gene provides the rest. The rearrangement uses TRBV2 and TRBJ2-5, with D possibly matching TRBD2 (6 bases). The CDR3 totals 15 residues. The germline V gene has CDR1 SNHLY and CDR2 FYNNEI. Trimming took off 6 bases at V and 4 bases at J, with 18 bases between the two ends. The CDR3 protein is CASRALISGLETQYF. The CDR3 DNA, read in part, is TGTGCCAGCAGGGCCCTCATAAGCGGGTTAGAGACC.

A note on this clone: The read falls 3 residues short of the CDR3 end, and the missing part is taken from the germline J gene. V gene TRBV7-9 combines with J gene TRBJ2-5, with 8 bases matching TRBD1. The CDR3 totals 14 residues. Germline loops: CDR1 SEHNR, CDR2 FQNEAQ (reference sequence). J gave up 5 bases and V 5 bases, and 7 bases lay outside the gene matches. The chain's CDR3 is CASSARDRRETQYF. The part of the CDR3 DNA that was read is TGTGCCAGCAGCGCCCGGGACAGGCGGGAGACC.

This clone showed up many times. The read finishes 3 residues shy of the CDR3 end, and the germline J gene is used to complete it. The chain has TRBV5-6 and TRBJ2-5; D is possibly TRBD1 (6 bases). The CDR3 extends over 13 amino acids. Trimming left V 5 bases short and J 4 bases short, with 12 bases between. Germline CDR1 is SGHDT and CDR2 is YYEEEE. The CDR3 sequence is CASRGQSGETQYF. CDR3 bases read: TGTGCCAGCAGAGGACAGTCCGGAGAGACC.

This clone was seen only a few times. The read terminates 3 residues before the CDR3 end, so the remaining end is supplied by the germline J gene. V and J are TRBV19 and TRBJ1-2, with D tentatively TRBD1 (5 bases). CDR3 length equals 13 residues. Germline CDR1 LNHDA, CDR2 SQIVND (reference sequence). The CDR3 protein is CASAPEETDTYTF. CDR3 DNA, as far as it was read: TGTGCCAGCGCGCCGGAAGAGACAGATACC.

This clone was picked up many times. The CDR3 end lies 3 residues beyond the end of the read and is filled in from the germline J gene. The chain combines TRBV5-1 with TRBJ2-7; 7 bases align to TRBD1. The CDR3 is made up of 15 amino acids. V shed 4 bases and J 1 base; nucleotides not matched to a gene: 8. Germline CDR1 is SGHRS and CDR2 is YFSETQ. The CDR3 sequence: CASSGGQAESYEQYF. The CDR3 DNA, read in part, is TGCGCCAGCAGCGGTGGACAGGCGGAATCCTACGAG.

This clone showed up many times. Coverage ceases 3 residues before the CDR3 finishes, and the germline J gene fills in the end. V gene TRBV30 combines with J gene TRBJ2-2; 9 nucleotides align to TRBD2. Germline V CDR1 and CDR2: GTSNPN, SVGIG (reference sequence). The CDR3 spans 12 residues. CDR3 protein: CAGTSTPGELFF. CDR3 DNA, as far as it was read: TGTGCTGGGACTAGCACACCCGGGGAG.

This clone was seen many times. Read data end 3 residues before the CDR3 end; the end is taken from the germline J gene. V and J are TRBV7-2 and TRBJ2-6; D is ambiguous. V lost 5 bases and J lost 4, with 12 bases in between. Germline-derived CDR1 and CDR2 are SGHTA and FQGNSA. The CDR3 has 15 amino acids. The chain's CDR3 is CASSRTKLGANVLTF. The part of the CDR3 DNA that was read is TGTGCCAGCAGCCGAACCAAACTCGGGGCCAACGTC.

Many counts were recorded for this clone. The CDR3 end lies 3 residues beyond the end of the read and is filled in from the germline J gene. This chain uses TRBV30 with TRBJ1-1, with D possibly being TRBD1 (6 bases). Germline CDR1 and CDR2: GTSNPN and SVGIG (reference sequence). The CDR3 runs 12 residues. CDR3 residues: CAWSVNRDKAFF. The CDR3 DNA, read in part, is TGTGCCTGGAGTGTCAACAGGGATAAA.

This clone was recorded many times. The read ends 3 residues before the CDR3 terminus; that terminus is restored from the germline J gene. This rearrangement joins TRBV7-2 to TRBJ2-2; no clear D gene. The V and J ends lost 2 bases and 7 bases respectively, with 11 bases between them. This CDR3 spans 14 amino acids. CDR1 SGHTA and CDR2 FQGNSA come from the germline V gene. Incomplete CDR3 DNA: TGTGCCAGCAGCTTAAAAGGGTTGGGCGGGGAG. Protein product: CASSLKGLGGE. The entire CDR3 protein reads CASSLKGLGGELFF.

In the case of this clone: Sequencing ends 3 residues short of the CDR3 end; the germline J gene provides the rest. V and J are TRBV7-2 and TRBJ2-2; 8 bases align to TRBD2. This CDR3 region has 15 residues. Unmatched junction bases numbered 5, after V lost 8 bases and J lost 0 bases. The V gene's germline CDR1 is SGHTA and CDR2 FQGNSA. This chain's CDR3 is CASRSGGANTGELFF. CDR3 DNA (partial): TGTGCCAGCCGCAGCGGGGGCGCGAACACCGGGGAG.

This clone was found many times. The read finishes 3 residues shy of the CDR3 end, and the germline J gene is used to complete it. The chain combines TRBV30 with TRBJ2-7, with 8 nucleotides matching TRBD2. CDR1 is GTSNPN and CDR2 is SVGIG in the germline V gene (reference sequence). The CDR3 spans 14 residues. The V and J ends lost 5 bases and 2 bases, in that order; junction bases with no gene match: 8. The part of the CDR3 DNA that was read is TGTGCCTGGGAACTCGGGGGGGGCGCCTACGAG. This codes for CAWELGGGAYE. The full CDR3 protein reads CAWELGGGAYEQYF. The full variable domain, in which reference TRBV30 and TRBJ2-7 provide the parts outside the CDR3, is SQTIHQWPATLVQPVGSPLSLECTVEGTSNPNLYWYRQAAGRGLQLLFYSVGIGQISSEVPQNLSASRPQDRQFILSSKKLLLSDSGFYLCAWELGGGAYEQYFGPGTRLTVT.

Comment on this clone: The CDR3 is cut off 3 residues early in the read; its end comes from the germline J gene. This rearrangement joins TRBV7-2 to TRBJ2-3; possibly TRBD1 for D (6 bases). The CDR3 consists of 14 residues. CDR1 and CDR2 (germline): SGHTA, FQGNSA. The sequenced CDR3 bases are TGTGCCAGCAGCAAACAGGGAGTGGTAGAGACG. Its protein is CASSKQGVVET. The CDR3 reads in full as CASSKQGVVETQYF.

Ten or more counts support this clone. The read terminates 3 residues before the CDR3 end, so the remaining end is supplied by the germline J gene. This chain links TRBV7-3 with TRBJ2-7, with a tentative D call TRBD2 (6 bases). Trimming shortened V by 0 bases and J by 4 bases, and 7 bases separated the two germline ends. The V gene's germline CDR1 is SGHTA and CDR2 FQGTGA. The CDR3 runs to 13 residues. CDR3 bases read: TGTGCCAGCAGCTTAACCGGGGGTTACGAG. This encodes CASSLTGGYE. The entire CDR3 reads CASSLTGGYEQYF. Drawing the rest from reference TRBV7-3 and TRBJ2-7, the complete variable domain is GAGVSQTPSNKVTEKGKYVELRCDPISGHTALYWYRQSLGQGPEFLIYFQGTGAADDSGLPNDRFFAVRPEGSVSTLKIQRTERGDSAVYLCASSLTGGYEQYFGPGTRLTVT.